The present T cell receptor beta chain was sequenced within a study of response to subunit inactivated influenza vaccine. MiXCR was run by TCRdb on the RT-PCR reads, yielding one entry per CDR3 protein. Among a few hundred thousand distinct CDR3 sequences listed, around 15% were seen once. The CDR3 has 13 residues. V lost 4 bases to trimming and J lost 8 bases, with 10 bases between them. In germline, CDR1 is SGHNT, CDR2 YYREEE (reference sequence). The chain combines TRBV5-4 with TRBJ1-6; TRBD1 might be the D (6 bases). The material was PBMCs from blood, obtained 11 to 12 days after vaccination. This receptor was taken from a man in his fifties or sixties who received an inactivated influenza vaccine. The CDR3 nucleotides are TGTGCCAGCAGCCCGGACAGCTATTCACCCCTCCACTTT. Translation: CASSPDSYSPLHF. Complete variable domain (other parts from reference TRBV5-4 and TRBJ1-6): ETGVTQSPTHLIKTRGQQVTLRCSSQSGHNTVSWYQQALGQGPQFIFQYYREEENGRGNFPPRFSGLQFPNYSSELNVNALELDDSALYLCASSPDSYSPLHFGNGTRLTVT.